This TCR beta chain was sequenced for a study of cytomegalovirus exposure and HLA in healthy donors. For the study at large: A subsequent analysis reported that the roughly 130 validation repertoires were produced on the same platform that had also been used for the 600 to 800 first-cohort repertoires.

Repertoires were generated with immunoSEQ multiplex PCR, while TCRdb's copy carries only in-frame clones and drops some. The sample has 150,000 or so clones, about 95% seen once; the top ten hold 1.5% to 2%. The CDR3 runs to 14 residues. The germline V gene encodes CDR1 MDHEN and CDR2 SYDVKM. V lost 1 base, J lost 3 bases, and 10 bases lay in between. On this clone: This specimen includes other DNA sequences encoding the same CDR3.

What was sequenced was PBMCs. The chain uses TRBV28 and TRBJ2-7, with a weak D call TRBD2 (5 bases). The sequence was collected from a man between 18 and 35 years old in good health and CMV-seropositive. The CDR3: CASSLYGLNYEQYF. The CDR3 nucleotides read TGTGCCAGCAGTTTATATGGACTTAACTACGAGCAGTACTTC.